This T cell receptor beta chain is from a study of T cell repertoires in cytomegalovirus infection. Study at large: Signatures in public TCR beta sequences pointed to both CMV infection and matching HLA type.

Study-wide findings and caveats: HLA-C-restricted CMV-specific TCR beta clonotypes were dominant in the ex vivo response. Cumulative frequency of public TCR beta families picked out carriers of CMV plus the relevant HLA.

A single record per CDR3 protein comes from TCRdb applying MiXCR to the reads. The sample carries roughly 200,000 distinct CDR3 sequences, roughly 17% recorded once. The germline gives CDR1 SGHTA, CDR2 FQGTGA. Trimming pared 5 bases from V and 4 bases from J, leaving 19 bases between. The CDR3 runs to 16 residues. This clonotype was counted only a few times. Its antigen is undetermined. Just one base apart from a much larger clone, this may be a read error. The sample taken for sequencing was CD8+ T cells from PBMCs. The chain has TRBV7-3 and TRBJ2-3; possibly TRBD2 for D (6 bases). This clonotype was obtained from a human donor in good health (CMV status not recorded). Some clones in this sample may be carry-over from other donors' samples. The CDR3 region is CASSPSPLAGADTQYF. CDR3 nucleotide sequence: TGTGCCAGCAGCCCGAGTCCACTAGCCGGTGCAGATACGCAGTATTTT.